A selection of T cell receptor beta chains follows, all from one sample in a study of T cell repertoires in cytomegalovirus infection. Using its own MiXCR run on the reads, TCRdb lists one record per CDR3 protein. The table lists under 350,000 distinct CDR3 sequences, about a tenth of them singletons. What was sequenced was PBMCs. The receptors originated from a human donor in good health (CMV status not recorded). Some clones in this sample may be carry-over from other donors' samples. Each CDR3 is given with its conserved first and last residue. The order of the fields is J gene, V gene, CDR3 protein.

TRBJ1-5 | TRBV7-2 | CASSSHSGFQPQHF
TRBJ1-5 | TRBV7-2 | CASSSRTGGAIFGNQPQHF
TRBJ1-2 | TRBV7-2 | CASSLIELYGYTF
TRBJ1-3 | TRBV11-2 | CASSPGRGIGGNTIYF
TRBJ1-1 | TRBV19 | CASSISPGGNTEAFF
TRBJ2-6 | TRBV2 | CASWGSVLLLGANVLTF
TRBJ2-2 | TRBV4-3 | CASSQGGGDGGELFF
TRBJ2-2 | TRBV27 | CASSLLGGANTGELFF
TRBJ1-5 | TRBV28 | CASSPGGPGNQPQHF
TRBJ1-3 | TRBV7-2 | CASSLDSLSGNTIYF
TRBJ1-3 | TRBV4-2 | CASSQDQSSGNTIYF
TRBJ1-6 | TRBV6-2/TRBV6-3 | CASSSTGQGASPLHF
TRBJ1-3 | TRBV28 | CAIRGYSGNTIYF
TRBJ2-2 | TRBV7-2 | CASSYLRGMGRELFF
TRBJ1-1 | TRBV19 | CATSSGVAEAFF
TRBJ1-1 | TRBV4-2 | CASSHEQGIVQAEAFF
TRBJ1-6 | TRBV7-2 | CASSPGHNNSPLHF
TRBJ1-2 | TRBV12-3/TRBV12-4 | CASSFQGGYGYTF
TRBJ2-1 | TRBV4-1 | CASSQEWRGSYNEQFF
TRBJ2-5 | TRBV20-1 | CSARPGTGGRERETQYF
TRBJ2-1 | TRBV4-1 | CASSQGTGRDEQFF
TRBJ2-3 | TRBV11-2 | CASSPRALAGVTQYF
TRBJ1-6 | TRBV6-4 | CASSAGVGNSPLHF